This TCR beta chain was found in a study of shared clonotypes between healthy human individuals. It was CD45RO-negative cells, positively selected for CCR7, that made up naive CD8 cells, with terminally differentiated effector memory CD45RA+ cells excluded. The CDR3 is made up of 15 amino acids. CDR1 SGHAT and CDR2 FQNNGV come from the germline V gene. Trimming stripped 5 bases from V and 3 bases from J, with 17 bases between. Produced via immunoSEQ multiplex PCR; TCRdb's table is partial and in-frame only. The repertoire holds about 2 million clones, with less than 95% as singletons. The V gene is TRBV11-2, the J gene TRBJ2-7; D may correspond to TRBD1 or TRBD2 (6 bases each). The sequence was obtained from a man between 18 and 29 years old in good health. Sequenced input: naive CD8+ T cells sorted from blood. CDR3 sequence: CASSPGAEGYYEQYF. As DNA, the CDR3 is TGTGCCAGCAGCCCAGGGGCGGAGGGGTACTACGAGCAGTACTTC.